This T cell receptor beta chain was sequenced during a study of CD8+CD57+ T cells in acquired aplastic anemia. In the study overall: The study obtained an average of roughly 2.9 ug of DNA from sorted CD4+ and CD8+ cells. Healthy donor sequencing depth: approximately 9.9 million CD4+, some 12 million CD8+ reads.

As to this clonotype: Its target is not known.

Broader study findings: Almost 30 shared CD8+ CDR3s appeared highly expressed within patients' immunodominant clones. Patients showed no significant difference from controls in CD8+ Simpson's diversity.

Genomic DNA, serving as template, underwent TCR beta VDJ and CDR3 profiling. TCRdb re-analysed the reads in MiXCR, keeping a single row per CDR3 protein. The sample lists about 170,000 distinct CDR3 sequences, roughly 63% occurring once. CDR1 and CDR2 (germline): SQVTM, ANQGSEA. V lost 2 bases, J lost 3 bases, and 5 bases lay in between. The CDR3 is 12 residues long. The specimen was sorted CD4+, CD8+, or CD8+CD57+ T cells (not recorded which) from PBMCs. J is TRBJ2-1 and V is TRBV29-1, with no clear D. The receptor was derived from a human donor in good health. CDR3 sequence: CSVELVYNEQFF. As DNA, the CDR3 is TGCAGCGTTGAATTAGTCTACAATGAGCAGTTCTTC.